This T cell receptor beta chain emerged from a study of blood T cell repertoires in COVID-19. In the study overall: COVID-19 samples, acute and convalescent, were from the United States, Italy and Spain. T cells, B-cell-depleted T cells, or PBMCs provided the cDNA or gDNA that served as material.

In germline, CDR1 is SGHDT, CDR2 YYEEEE. CDR3 size: 11 residues. Trimming pared 3 bases from V and 8 bases from J, leaving 8 bases between. Per the study methods: Estimates of nucleated cell counts were drawn from the amplification of reference gene primers. Sequencing was performed with immunoSEQ multiplex PCR; in TCRdb, only in-frame clones are kept and a portion is missing. V and J calls and clone size are those listed in that table; D and trimming were worked out from the DNA. This table has roughly 100,000 clones, roughly four fifths appearing once. The sample comprised peripheral blood. The origin of this receptor is a man aged 60 to 69 with acute or convalescent COVID-19. The chain combines TRBV5-6 with TRBJ1-1, with D possibly matching TRBD1 (6 bases). Here the CDR3 reads CASSWGGEAFF. The CDR3 nucleotides are TGTGCCAGCAGCTGGGGGGGCGAAGCTTTCTTT.